This TCR beta chain was recorded in a study of control samples from healthy donors and cancer patients (TCRdb year 2020). V is cut by 4 bases and J by 0 bases, and the space between the germline ends is 10 bases. The germline V gene (reference sequence) sets CDR1 to SGHNT and CDR2 to YYREEE. The CDR3 contains 14 residues, cysteine and phenylalanine counted. Only CDR3 DNA is held: 42 bases, read in frame from base 1. The method was the immunoSEQ multiplex PCR assay. The immuneACCESS repertoire file appears here via TCRdb, limited to in-frame rearrangements. These files lack a portion of the clones; in checked studies, under half of the deficit traces to unresolved V genes, and the cause of the others is not known. A total of tens of thousands of clones appear in this sample, around 95% of them only once. About 1.9% of the sample is taken by the ten largest. On this clone itself: Its specific antigen is unknown. No base-level quality is on record; no much larger clone is a single base apart.

The sequencing input was blood. The receptor's source is a woman aged 25-40 years in good health. The chain employs TRBV5-4 and TRBJ2-5; the D gene is perhaps TRBD1, on 5 matching bases. DNA sequence: TGTGCCAGCAGCCCTCCAGGGAACCAAGAGACCCAGTACTTC. Its protein is CASSPPGNQETQYF. The full variable domain, with segments outside the CDR3 supplied by the reference TRBV5-4 and TRBJ2-5 proteins, appears as ETGVTQSPTHLIKTRGQQVTLRCSSQSGHNTVSWYQQALGQGPQFIFQYYREEENGRGNFPPRFSGLQFPNYSSELNVNALELDDSALYLCASSPPGNQETQYFGPGTRLLVL.